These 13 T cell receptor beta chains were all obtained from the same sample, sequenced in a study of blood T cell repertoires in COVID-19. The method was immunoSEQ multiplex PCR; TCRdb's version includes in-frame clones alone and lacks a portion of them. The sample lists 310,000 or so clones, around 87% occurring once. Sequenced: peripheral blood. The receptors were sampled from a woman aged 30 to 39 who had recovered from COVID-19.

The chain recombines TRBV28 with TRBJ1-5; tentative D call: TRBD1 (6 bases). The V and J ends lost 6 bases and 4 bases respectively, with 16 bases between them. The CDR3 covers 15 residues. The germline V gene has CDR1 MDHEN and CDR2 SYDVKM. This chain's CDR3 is CASSNGEGVNQPQHF. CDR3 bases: TGTGCCAGCAGCAATGGGGAGGGGGTTAATCAGCCCCAGCATTTT.

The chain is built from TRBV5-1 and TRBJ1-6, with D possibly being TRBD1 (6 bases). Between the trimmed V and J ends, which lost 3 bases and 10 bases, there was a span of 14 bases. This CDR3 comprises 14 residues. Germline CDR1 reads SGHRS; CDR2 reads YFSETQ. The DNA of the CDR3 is TGCGCCAGCAGCTCCACAGGGTTTAGGTCACCCCTCCACTTT. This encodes CASSSTGFRSPLHF.

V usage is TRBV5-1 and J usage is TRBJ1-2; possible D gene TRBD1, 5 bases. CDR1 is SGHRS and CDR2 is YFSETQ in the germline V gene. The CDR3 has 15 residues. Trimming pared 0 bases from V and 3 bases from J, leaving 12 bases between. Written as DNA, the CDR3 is TGCGCCAGCAGCTTGGCCCAGGGTTCCGACTATGGCTACACCTTC. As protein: CASSLAQGSDYGYTF.

DNA of the CDR3: TGCGCCAGCAGCTGGAGGGCGGGAGGTAACACCGGGGAGCTGTTTTTT. This sequence encodes CASSWRAGGNTGELFF. The rearrangement uses TRBV5-1 and TRBJ2-2, with 8 bases fitting TRBD2. J was trimmed by 2 bases and V by 3 bases; bases with no gene match: 6. The CDR3 consists of 16 residues. Germline V gene data show CDR1 as SGHRS and CDR2 as YFSETQ. The full variable domain, its missing parts supplied by reference TRBV5-1 and TRBJ2-2, is KAGVTQTPRYLIKTRGQQVTLSCSPISGHRSVSWYQQTPGQGLQFLFEYFSETQRNKGNFPGRFSGRQFSNSRSEMNVSTLELGDSALYLCASSWRAGGNTGELFFGEGSRLTVL.

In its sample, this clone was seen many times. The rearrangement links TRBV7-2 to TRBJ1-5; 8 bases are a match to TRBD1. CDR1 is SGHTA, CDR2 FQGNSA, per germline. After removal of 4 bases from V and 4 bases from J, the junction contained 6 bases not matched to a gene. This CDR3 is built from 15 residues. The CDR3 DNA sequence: TGTGCCAGCAGCTCCACAGGGGGTAAAAATCAGCCCCAGCATTTT. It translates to CASSSTGGKNQPQHF. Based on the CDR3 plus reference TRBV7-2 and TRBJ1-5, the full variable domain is GAGVSQSPSNKVTEKGKDVELRCDPISGHTALYWYRQSLGQGLEFLIYFQGNSAPDKSGLPSDRFSAERTGGSVSTLTIQRTQQEDSAVYLCASSSTGGKNQPQHFGDGTRLSIL.

The CDR3 DNA is TGTGCCAGCTCACTGGAAACGAACGGGCAGCCCCAGCATTTT. This gives the protein CASSLETNGQPQHF. The chain joins TRBV18 to TRBJ1-5; no reliable D call. Trimming left V 4 bases short and J 7 bases short, with 14 bases between. CDR3 length equals 14 residues. CDR1 is KGHSH, CDR2 LQKENI, per germline. The full variable domain, in which reference TRBV18 and TRBJ1-5 provide the parts outside the CDR3, is NAGVMQNPRHLVRRRGQEARLRCSPMKGHSHVYWYRQLPEEGLKFMVYLQKENIIDESGMPKERFSAEFPKEGPSILRIQQVVRGDSAAYFCASSLETNGQPQHFGDGTRLSIL.

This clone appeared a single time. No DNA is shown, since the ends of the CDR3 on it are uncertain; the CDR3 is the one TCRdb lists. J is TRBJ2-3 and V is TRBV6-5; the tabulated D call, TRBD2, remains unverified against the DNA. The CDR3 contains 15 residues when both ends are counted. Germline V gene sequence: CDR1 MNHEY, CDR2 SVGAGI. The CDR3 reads CASSSSGLGTDTQYF.

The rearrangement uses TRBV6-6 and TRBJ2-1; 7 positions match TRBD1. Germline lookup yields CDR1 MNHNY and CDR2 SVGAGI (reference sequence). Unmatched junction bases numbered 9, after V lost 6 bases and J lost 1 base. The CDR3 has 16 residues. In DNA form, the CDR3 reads TGTGCCAGCAGAGTAAAGGACAGGAGTTCCTACAATGAGCAGTTCTTC. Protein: CASRVKDRSSYNEQFF.

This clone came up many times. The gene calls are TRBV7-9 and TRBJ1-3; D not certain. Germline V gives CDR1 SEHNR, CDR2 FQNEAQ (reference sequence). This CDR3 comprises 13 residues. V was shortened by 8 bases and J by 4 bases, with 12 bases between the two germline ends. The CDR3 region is CASPHGPGNTIYF. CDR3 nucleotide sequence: TGTGCCAGCCCCCATGGGCCCGGAAACACCATATATTTT.

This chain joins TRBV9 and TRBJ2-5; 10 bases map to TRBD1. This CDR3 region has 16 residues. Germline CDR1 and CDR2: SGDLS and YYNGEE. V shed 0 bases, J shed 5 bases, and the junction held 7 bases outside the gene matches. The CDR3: CASSVGDRGIWETQYF. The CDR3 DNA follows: TGTGCCAGCAGCGTAGGGGACAGGGGAATTTGGGAGACCCAGTACTTC.

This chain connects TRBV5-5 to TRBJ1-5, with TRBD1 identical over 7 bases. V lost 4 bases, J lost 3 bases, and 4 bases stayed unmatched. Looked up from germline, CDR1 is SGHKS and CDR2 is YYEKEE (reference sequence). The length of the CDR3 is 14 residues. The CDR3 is CASSVDRDNQPQHF. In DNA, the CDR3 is TGTGCCAGCAGCGTCGACAGGGACAATCAGCCCCAGCATTTT.

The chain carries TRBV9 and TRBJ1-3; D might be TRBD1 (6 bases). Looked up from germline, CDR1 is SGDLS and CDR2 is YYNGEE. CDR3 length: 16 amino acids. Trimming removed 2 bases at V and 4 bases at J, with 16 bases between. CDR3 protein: CASSVETGENGNTIYF. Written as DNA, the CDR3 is TGTGCCAGCAGCGTGGAGACAGGTGAAAACGGAAACACCATATATTTT.

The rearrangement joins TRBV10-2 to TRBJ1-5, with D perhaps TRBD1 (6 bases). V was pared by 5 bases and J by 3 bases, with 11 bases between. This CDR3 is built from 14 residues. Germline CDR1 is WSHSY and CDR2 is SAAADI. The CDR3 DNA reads TGCGCCAGCAGTTTGGACAGCTACAATCAGCCCCAGCATTTT. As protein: CASSLDSYNQPQHF.